The next 21 T cell receptor beta chains were all read from a single sample in a study of PD-1 blockade in classical Hodgkin lymphoma. Relapse after autologous stem cell transplantation occurred in every patient, and brentuximab vedotin exposure varied. Sequencing used immunoSEQ multiplex PCR; TCRdb keeps in-frame clones, though not all of them. The profile shows about 25,000 clones, approximately 80% of them singletons. This sample comprised peripheral blood mononuclear cells (PBMCs), obtained at baseline. The source of these receptors is a human donor with classical Hodgkin lymphoma.

The CDR3 region is CASNGARGSDQPQHF. The CDR3, as DNA: TGTGCCAGCAACGGGGCCCGGGGGAGCGATCAGCCCCAGCATTTT. The rearrangement links TRBV2 to TRBJ1-5, with a possible D match to TRBD1 (5 bases). Trimming shortened V by 7 bases and J by 5 bases, and 18 bases separated the two germline ends. Germline loops: CDR1 SNHLY, CDR2 FYNNEI. The CDR3 extends over 15 amino acids.

The rearrangement links TRBV5-1 to TRBJ1-4; 9 nucleotides line up with TRBD1. From germline, CDR1 is SGHRS and CDR2 YFSETQ. The junction had 13 bases not matched to a gene; V was cut back by 4 bases and J by 3 bases. The CDR3 has 18 amino acids. The CDR3 sequence: CASSGSGQGVGSNEKLFF. CDR3 sequence (DNA): TGCGCCAGCAGCGGCTCGGGACAGGGTGTTGGGTCTAATGAAAAACTGTTTTTT.

This clone was seen a handful of times. V is TRBV9 and J is TRBJ1-2; D ambiguous. CDR3 length: 14 amino acids. The ends were cut back, 4 bases at V and 3 bases at J, with 13 bases in the middle. Looked up from germline, CDR1 is SGDLS and CDR2 is YYNGEE. CDR3 coding DNA: TGTGCCAGCAGCCCCCACGGTACAGACTATGGCTACACCTTC. Translation gives CASSPHGTDYGYTF.

The V gene is TRBV7-9, the J gene TRBJ2-2, with 9 bases lining up with TRBD2. Germline V gene lookup returns CDR1 SEHNR and CDR2 FQNEAQ (reference sequence). CDR3 length equals 18 residues. The ends lost 4 bases at V and 0 bases at J; junction bases unmatched: 9. CDR3 sequence (DNA): TGTGCCAGCAGCTCCCAAGGTATAGCGGGGGCGAACACCGGGGAGCTGTTTTTT. This codes for CASSSQGIAGANTGELFF.

In this sample, this clone turned up once. This chain connects TRBV5-6 to TRBJ2-5, with TRBD2 identical over 11 bases. The CDR3 sequence is 16 residues long. The V gene's germline CDR1 is SGHDT and CDR2 YYEEEE. J was trimmed by 6 bases and V by 0 bases; bases with no gene match: 7. The CDR3 DNA sequence: TGTGCCAGCAGCTTGGTCCTTCCTAGCGGGGGGCAGACCCAGTACTTC. It encodes CASSLVLPSGGQTQYF.

The V and J genes are TRBV5-1 and TRBJ2-1; 14 bases align to TRBD2. V was clipped by 3 bases and J by 4 bases; unmatched bases: 3. There are 16 residues in the CDR3. The V gene's germline CDR1 is SGHRS and CDR2 YFSETQ. CDR3 DNA sequence: TGCGCCAGCAGCTGGACTAGCGGGGGGCTTTACAATGAGCAGTTCTTC. The encoded protein is CASSWTSGGLYNEQFF. Looking up the rest from reference TRBV5-1 and TRBJ2-1 gives the full variable domain: KAGVTQTPRYLIKTRGQQVTLSCSPISGHRSVSWYQQTPGQGLQFLFEYFSETQRNKGNFPGRFSGRQFSNSRSEMNVSTLELGDSALYLCASSWTSGGLYNEQFFGPGTRLTVL.

This clone was seen a handful of times. CDR3 nucleotide sequence: TGTGCCAGCAGCTTACATGCAGGGATAGCAACTAATGAAAAACTGTTTTTT. The encoded protein is CASSLHAGIATNEKLFF. V gene TRBV7-9 combines with J gene TRBJ1-4, with D possibly being TRBD1 (5 bases). This CDR3 is 17 amino acids long. The V gene's germline CDR1 is SEHNR and CDR2 FQNEAQ (reference sequence). Trimming pared 2 bases from V and 0 bases from J, leaving 13 bases between.

The rearrangement uses TRBV10-3 and TRBJ1-6; 7 positions match TRBD1. The length of the CDR3 is 13 residues. CDR1 ENHRY and CDR2 SYGVKD come from the germline V gene. J gave up 7 bases and V 6 bases, and 3 bases lay outside the gene matches. CDR3 protein: CAISVDRNSPLHF. Here the CDR3 DNA reads TGTGCCATCAGCGTGGACAGGAATTCACCCCTCCACTTT.

The rearrangement links TRBV12-5 to TRBJ2-7; D remains ambiguous. From germline, CDR1 is LGHNT and CDR2 FRNRAP. The CDR3 is 16 residues long. V lost 6 bases and J 3 bases, leaving 21 bases between the germline ends. The CDR3 protein is CASGITYPADHYEQYF. The DNA for the CDR3 is TGTGCTAGTGGCATTACTTACCCAGCAGACCACTACGAGCAGTACTTC.

The chain recombines TRBV19 with TRBJ2-7, with 7 bases fitting TRBD1. The germline gives CDR1 LNHDA, CDR2 SQIVND (reference sequence). V was pared by 6 bases and J by 5 bases, with 10 bases of the junction left unmatched. The CDR3 has 14 residues. In DNA, the CDR3 is TGTGCCAGTAGCCTTACCGGCGACAGGGACGAGCAGTACTTC. This encodes CASSLTGDRDEQYF.

The rearrangement joins TRBV5-6 to TRBJ2-1; TRBD1 is a possible D gene (5 bases). CDR1 is SGHDT and CDR2 is YYEEEE in the germline V gene. The CDR3 length is 16 residues. V was shortened by 4 bases and J by 8 bases, with 22 bases between the two germline ends. The CDR3 protein is CASSARWGRVVHEQFF. The CDR3 DNA reads TGTGCCAGCAGCGCGAGGTGGGGCAGGGTTGTGCATGAGCAGTTCTTC. Full variable domain (missing parts from reference TRBV5-6 and TRBJ2-1): DAGVTQSPTHLIKTRGQQVTLRCSPKSGHDTVSWYQQALGQGPQFIFQYYEEEERQRGNFPDRFSGHQFPNYSSELNVNALLLGDSALYLCASSARWGRVVHEQFFGPGTRLTVL.

DNA for the CDR3: TGTGCCAGCAGCTTAGCAAGCGGGGGGGCCTCTGTGGGGAATACGCAGTATTTT. It codes for CASSLASGGASVGNTQYF. V gene TRBV7-2 combines with J gene TRBJ2-3, with 10 bases aligning to TRBD2. This CDR3 is built from 18 residues. Germline CDR1 is SGHTA and CDR2 is FQGNSA. V shed 0 bases, J shed 7 bases, and the junction held 13 bases outside the gene matches.

In DNA form, the CDR3 reads TGTGCCAGCAGTTTTCCTCCAGGGTCGCACTCACCCCTCCACTTT. Translated, it gives CASSFPPGSHSPLHF. The rearrangement links TRBV27 to TRBJ1-6; TRBD1 might be the D (5 bases). Germline CDR1 MNHEY, CDR2 SMNVEV (reference sequence). This CDR3 region has 15 residues. Trimming pared 3 bases from V and 10 bases from J, leaving 16 bases between.

The chain employs TRBV7-2 and TRBJ2-1, with 12 bases lining up with TRBD2. V dropped 1 base and J dropped 6; count of bases not matched to a gene: 7. The germline gives CDR1 SGHTA, CDR2 FQGNSA. The CDR3 has 17 residues. This chain's CDR3 is CASSLVVLAGGRNEQFF. The CDR3 nucleotides read TGTGCCAGCAGCTTAGTGGTTCTAGCGGGGGGGCGCAATGAGCAGTTCTTC.

This sequence joins TRBV6-5 and TRBJ2-1; D call uncertain. Between the trimmed V and J ends, which lost 2 bases and 6 bases, there was a span of 8 bases. CDR1 and CDR2 (germline): MNHEY, SVGAGI. This CDR3 spans 13 amino acids. The CDR3 sequence: CASSYNGRNEQFF. DNA for the CDR3: TGTGCCAGCAGTTACAATGGGCGCAATGAGCAGTTCTTC.

The CDR3 loop is CASSPRQGTFYEQYF. The CDR3 region has the DNA TGTGCCAGTAGCCCCAGACAGGGGACATTCTACGAGCAGTACTTC. The rearrangement links TRBV19 to TRBJ2-7, with 8 bases that match TRBD1. Per germline, CDR1 LNHDA and CDR2 SQIVND (reference sequence). Trimming removed 6 bases from V and 3 bases from J; junction bases left unmatched: 10. CDR3 length: 15 residues.

Only one count was recorded for this clone. The chain uses TRBV11-3 and TRBJ1-3, with D possibly being TRBD1 (6 bases). Germline V CDR1 and CDR2: SGHNT, YENEEA. The CDR3 length is 14 residues. The V and J ends lost 3 bases and 2 bases respectively, with 8 bases between them. Here the CDR3 reads CASSLAGAGNTIYF. As DNA, the CDR3 is TGTGCCAGCAGCTTGGCAGGGGCTGGAAACACCATATATTTT. Using reference TRBV11-3 and TRBJ1-3 for the parts outside the CDR3, the full variable domain is EAGVVQSPRYKIIEKKQPVAFWCNPISGHNTLYWYLQNLGQGPELLIRYENEEAVDDSQLPKDRFSAERLKGVDSTLKIQPAELGDSAVYLCASSLAGAGNTIYFGEGSWLTVV.

The sample holds a few counts of this clone. The rearrangement uses TRBV10-3 and TRBJ2-2; D is possibly TRBD2 (6 bases). V was shortened by 5 bases and J by 6 bases, with 10 bases between the two germline ends. This CDR3 spans 13 amino acids. Germline V gene sequence: CDR1 ENHRY, CDR2 SYGVKD. In nucleotides, the CDR3 is TGTGCCATCAGTCGACTAGATGCCGGGGAGCTGTTTTTT. It yields the protein CAISRLDAGELFF.

The chain employs TRBV4-3 and TRBJ2-1; no firm D call. Germline CDR1 is LGHNA and CDR2 is YSLEER. The CDR3 loop spans 12 amino acids. V lost 4 bases to trimming and J lost 10 bases, with 11 bases between them. CDR3 region: CASSRTRREQFF. In DNA form, the CDR3 reads TGCGCCAGCAGCCGAACACGTCGGGAGCAGTTCTTC.

J is TRBJ1-5 and V is TRBV7-8; no firm D call. Trimming left V 1 base short and J 4 bases short, with 5 bases between. This CDR3 contains 13 residues. CDR1 is SGHVS, CDR2 FQNEAQ, per germline. CDR3 DNA: TGTGCCAGCAGCTTAGATAGGAATCAGCCCCAGCATTTT. The encoded protein is CASSLDRNQPQHF. The full variable domain, in which reference TRBV7-8 and TRBJ1-5 provide the parts outside the CDR3, is GAGVSQSPRYKVAKRGQDVALRCDPISGHVSLFWYQQALGQGPEFLTYFQNEAQLDKSGLPSDRFFAERPEGSVSTLKIQRTQQEDSAVYLCASSLDRNQPQHFGDGTRLSIL.

The chain links TRBV19 to TRBJ1-2; TRBD1 aligns across 9 bases. CDR1 and CDR2 from the germline V gene are LNHDA and SQIVND (reference sequence). Germline trimming cut 1 base from V and 6 bases from J; bases unmatched to any gene: 12. CDR3 size: 17 residues. The CDR3, as DNA: TGTGCCAGTAGTATAGCGATTCGACGGACAGGGGAGGATGGCTACACCTTC. It codes for CASSIAIRRTGEDGYTF.